This T cell receptor beta chain was profiled in a study of regulatory T cells in long-lasting Graves disease. This CDR3 contains 22 residues. The J segment lost 2 bases and the V segment lost 3 bases, leaving 22 bases of the junction unmatched. The germline V gene has CDR1 MDHEN and CDR2 SYDVKM. Construction of the TCR beta libraries employed iRepertoire HTBI primers in conjunction with Arm-PCR of CDR3 regions. In TCRdb, the multiplex PCR reads were re-called with MiXCR into one record per CDR3 protein. The data hold around 500,000 distinct CDR3 sequences, with around 20% observed a single time. Indicated time point: persistent/refractory GD, antithyroid drugs over 5 years with positive TRAb. The TCR library was made from RNA extracted from PBMCs. Study outcomes and limitations: When disease was persistent, TRBV28, TRBJ1-2 and TRBJ2-5 were the favored segments. Patients whose Graves' disease persisted exhibited lower TCR diversity than those newly diagnosed.

This clonotype was recorded many times. Its specificity is not known. The clonotype was recovered from a female donor with Graves disease. The chain employs TRBV28 and TRBJ2-2; 9 bases align to TRBD1. The starting material was peripheral blood mononuclear cells (PBMCs), obtained when the disease was refractory, from a patient treated with antithyroid drugs. This chain's CDR3 is CASSFWFLGTGHGPRNTGELFF. DNA for the CDR3: TGTGCCAGCAGTTTCTGGTTTCTAGGGACAGGGCACGGTCCAAGAAACACCGGGGAGCTGTTTTTT.